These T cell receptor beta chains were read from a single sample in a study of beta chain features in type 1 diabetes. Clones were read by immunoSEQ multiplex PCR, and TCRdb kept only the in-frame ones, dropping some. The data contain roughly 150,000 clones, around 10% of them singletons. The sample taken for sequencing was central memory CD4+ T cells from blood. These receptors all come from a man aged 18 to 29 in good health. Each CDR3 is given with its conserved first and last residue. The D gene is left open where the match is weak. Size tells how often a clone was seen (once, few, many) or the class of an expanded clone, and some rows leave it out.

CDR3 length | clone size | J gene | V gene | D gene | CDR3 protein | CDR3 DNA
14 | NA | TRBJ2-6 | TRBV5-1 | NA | CASTRSSGANVLTF | TGCGCCAGCACCCGGAGCTCTGGGGCCAACGTCCTGACTTTC
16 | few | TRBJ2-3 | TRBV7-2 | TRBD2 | CASSWTSGLSTDTQYF | TGTGCCAGCAGCTGGACTAGCGGGTTGAGCACAGATACGCAGTATTTT
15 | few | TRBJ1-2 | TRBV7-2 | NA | CASSRWQGRDYGYTF | TGTGCCAGCAGTCGATGGCAGGGGAGGGACTATGGCTACACCTTC
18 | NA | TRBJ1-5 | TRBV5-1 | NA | CASSLAPGTSRGNQPQHF | TGCGCCAGCAGCTTGGCCCCCGGGACCTCAAGGGGCAATCAGCCCCAGCATTTT
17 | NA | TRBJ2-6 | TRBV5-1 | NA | CASSFNFQGAGANVLTF | TGCGCCAGCAGCTTCAATTTCCAGGGAGCTGGGGCCAACGTCCTGACTTTC
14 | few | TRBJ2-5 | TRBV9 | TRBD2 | CASSSGLVGETQYF | TGTGCCAGCAGCTCTGGACTAGTCGGAGAGACCCAGTACTTC
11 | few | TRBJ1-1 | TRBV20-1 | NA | CSADLRAEAFF | TGCAGTGCTGACCTAAGAGCTGAAGCTTTCTTT
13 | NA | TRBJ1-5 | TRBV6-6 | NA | CASSWTGNQPQHF | TGTGCCAGCAGTTGGACAGGCAATCAGCCCCAGCATTTT
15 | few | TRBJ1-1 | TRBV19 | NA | CASSPMGLGGTEAFF | TGTGCCAGTAGCCCCATGGGTCTGGGAGGAACTGAAGCTTTCTTT
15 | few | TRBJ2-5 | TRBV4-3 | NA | CASSQSGGAGETQYF | TGCGCCAGCAGCCAAAGTGGGGGGGCCGGGGAGACCCAGTACTTC
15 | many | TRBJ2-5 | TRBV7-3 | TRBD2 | CASSLTAGEVETQYF | TGTGCCAGCAGCTTAACAGCGGGAGAGGTAGAGACCCAGTACTTC
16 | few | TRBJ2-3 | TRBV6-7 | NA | CASSCRRGEITDTQYF | TGTGCCAGCAGTTGCCGAAGAGGGGAGATCACAGATACGCAGTATTTT
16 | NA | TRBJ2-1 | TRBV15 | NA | CATSRAGVWESNEQFF | TGTGCCACCAGCAGAGCGGGGGTATGGGAGAGCAATGAGCAGTTCTTC
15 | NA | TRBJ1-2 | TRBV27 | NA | CASSFSPRENYGYTF | TGTGCCAGCAGTTTCTCCCCGAGGGAGAACTATGGCTACACCTTC
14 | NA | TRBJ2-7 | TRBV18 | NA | CASSPASESYEQYF | TGTGCCAGCTCACCGGCTAGCGAGTCCTACGAGCAGTACTTC
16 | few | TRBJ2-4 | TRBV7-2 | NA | CASSSMWGAAKNIQYF | TGTGCCAGCAGCTCCATGTGGGGGGCGGCCAAAAACATTCAGTACTTC
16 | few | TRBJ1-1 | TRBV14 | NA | CASSLRTGHTNTEAFF | TGTGCCAGCAGCCTGAGAACCGGACACACGAACACTGAAGCTTTCTTT
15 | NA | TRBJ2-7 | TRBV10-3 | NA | CAISEGLADTYEQYF | TGTGCCATCAGTGAGGGGCTAGCTGACACCTACGAGCAGTACTTC
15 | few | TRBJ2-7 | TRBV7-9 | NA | CASSLQRASSSEQYF | TGTGCCAGCAGCCTGCAGAGGGCTAGCTCAAGCGAGCAGTACTTC
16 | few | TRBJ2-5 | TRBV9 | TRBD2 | CASSVHSSGDKETQYF | TGTGCCAGCAGCGTACACTCGAGCGGGGATAAAGAGACCCAGTACTTC
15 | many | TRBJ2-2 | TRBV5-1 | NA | CASSLVQGNTGELFF | TGCGCCAGCAGCTTGGTGCAGGGGAACACCGGGGAGCTGTTTTTT
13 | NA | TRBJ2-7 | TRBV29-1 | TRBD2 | CSASPGGFYEQYF | TGCAGCGCCTCCCCGGGAGGCTTCTACGAGCAGTACTTC